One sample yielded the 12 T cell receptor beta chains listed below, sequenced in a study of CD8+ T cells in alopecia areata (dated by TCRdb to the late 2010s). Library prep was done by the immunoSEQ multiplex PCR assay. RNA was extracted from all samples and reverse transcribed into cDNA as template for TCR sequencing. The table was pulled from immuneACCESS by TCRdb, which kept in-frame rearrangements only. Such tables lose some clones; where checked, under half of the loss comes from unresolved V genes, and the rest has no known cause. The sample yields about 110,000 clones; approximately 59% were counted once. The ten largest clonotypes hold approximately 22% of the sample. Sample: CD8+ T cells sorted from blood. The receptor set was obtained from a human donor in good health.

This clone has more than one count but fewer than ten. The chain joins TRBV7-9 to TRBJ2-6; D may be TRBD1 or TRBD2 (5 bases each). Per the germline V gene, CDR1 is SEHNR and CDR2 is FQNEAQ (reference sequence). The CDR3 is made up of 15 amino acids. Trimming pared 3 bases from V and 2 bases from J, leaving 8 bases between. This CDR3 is CASSLGVTGANVLTF. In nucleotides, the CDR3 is TGTGCCAGCAGCTTGGGGGTTACTGGGGCCAACGTCCTGACTTTC.

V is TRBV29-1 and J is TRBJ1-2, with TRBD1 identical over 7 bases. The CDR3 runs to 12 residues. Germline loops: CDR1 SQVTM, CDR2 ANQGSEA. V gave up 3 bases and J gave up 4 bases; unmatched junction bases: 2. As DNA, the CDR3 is TGCAGCGTTGAGGGACAGAGCTATGGCTACACCTTC. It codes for CSVEGQSYGYTF.

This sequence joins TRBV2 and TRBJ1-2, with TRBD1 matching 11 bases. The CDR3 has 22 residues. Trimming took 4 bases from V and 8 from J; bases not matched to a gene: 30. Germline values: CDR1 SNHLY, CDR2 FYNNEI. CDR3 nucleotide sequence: TGTGCCAGCAGTGCGCATGCGTACAAAGCTGTAACATTGTGGGGACAGGGGGAAGGCTACACCTTC. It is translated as CASSAHAYKAVTLWGQGEGYTF.

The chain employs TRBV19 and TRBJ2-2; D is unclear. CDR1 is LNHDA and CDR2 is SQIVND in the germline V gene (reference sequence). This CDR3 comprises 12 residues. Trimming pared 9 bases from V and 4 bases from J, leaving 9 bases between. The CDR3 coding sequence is TGTGCCAGCGACGGCTCCACCGGGGAGCTGTTTTTT. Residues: CASDGSTGELFF.

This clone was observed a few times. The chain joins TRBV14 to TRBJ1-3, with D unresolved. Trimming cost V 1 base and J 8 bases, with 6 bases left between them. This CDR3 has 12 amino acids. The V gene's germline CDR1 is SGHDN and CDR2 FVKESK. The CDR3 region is CASSQGADTIYF. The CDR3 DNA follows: TGTGCCAGCAGCCAAGGCGCGGACACCATATATTTT.

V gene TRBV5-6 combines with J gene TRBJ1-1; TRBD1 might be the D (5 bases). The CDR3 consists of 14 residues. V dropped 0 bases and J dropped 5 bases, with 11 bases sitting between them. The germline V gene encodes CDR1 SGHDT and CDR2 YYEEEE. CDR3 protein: CASSLEGAGTEAFF. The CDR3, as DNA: TGTGCCAGCAGCTTGGAAGGGGCGGGGACTGAAGCTTTCTTT.

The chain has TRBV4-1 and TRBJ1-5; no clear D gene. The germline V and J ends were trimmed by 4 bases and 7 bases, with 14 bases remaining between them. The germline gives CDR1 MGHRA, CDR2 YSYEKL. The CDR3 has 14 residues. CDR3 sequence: CASSLHLGWQPQHF. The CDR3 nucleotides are TGCGCCAGCAGCCTCCATCTCGGATGGCAGCCCCAGCATTTT.

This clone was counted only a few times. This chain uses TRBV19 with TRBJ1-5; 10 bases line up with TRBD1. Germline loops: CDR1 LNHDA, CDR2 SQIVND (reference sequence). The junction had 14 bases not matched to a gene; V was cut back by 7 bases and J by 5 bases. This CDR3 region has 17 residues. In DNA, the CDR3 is TGTGCCAGTACCGAATCCCCCCGGGACAGGGGTGATCAGCCCCAGCATTTT. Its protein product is CASTESPRDRGDQPQHF.

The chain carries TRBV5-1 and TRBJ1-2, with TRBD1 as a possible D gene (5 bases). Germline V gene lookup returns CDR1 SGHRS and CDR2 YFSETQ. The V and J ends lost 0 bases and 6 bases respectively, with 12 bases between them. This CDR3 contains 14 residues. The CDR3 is CASSLETGTDGYTF. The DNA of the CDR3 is TGCGCCAGCAGCTTGGAAACCGGGACGGATGGCTACACCTTC.

Here the CDR3 reads CASSGKGEGANVLTF. CDR3 DNA: TGTGCCAGCAGTGGAAAGGGGGAAGGGGCCAACGTCCTGACTTTC. J is TRBJ2-6 and V is TRBV6-1; D is possibly TRBD1 (6 bases). Looked up from germline, CDR1 is MNHNS and CDR2 is SASEGT. The V end lost 4 bases, the J end lost 4 bases, and 11 bases lay between the germline ends. The CDR3 has 15 amino acids.

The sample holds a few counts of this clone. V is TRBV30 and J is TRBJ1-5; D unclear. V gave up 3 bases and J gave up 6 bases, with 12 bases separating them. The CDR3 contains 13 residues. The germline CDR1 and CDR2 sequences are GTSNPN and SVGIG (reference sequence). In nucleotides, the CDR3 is TGTGCCTGGAGCGGCGGAGACGGTCAGCCCCAGCATTTT. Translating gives CAWSGGDGQPQHF.

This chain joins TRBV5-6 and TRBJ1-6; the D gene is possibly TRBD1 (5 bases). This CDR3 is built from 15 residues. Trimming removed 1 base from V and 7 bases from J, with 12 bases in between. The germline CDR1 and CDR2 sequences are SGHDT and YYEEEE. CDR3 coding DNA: TGTGCCAGCAGCTTGTCGGGACGGACGAATTCACCCCTCCACTTT. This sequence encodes CASSLSGRTNSPLHF.